The entry below describes one T cell receptor beta chain. Its antigen is unknown. CDR1 LNHNV and CDR2 YYDKDF come from the germline V gene (reference sequence). V was cut by 1 base and J by 4 bases, with 20 bases left in between. The CDR3 totals 19 residues. Use of 60 Vbeta and 13 Jbeta primers characterized the PCR. Repertoires were generated with immunoSEQ multiplex PCR, while TCRdb's copy carries only in-frame clones and drops some. This table has about 180,000 clones, roughly 75% appearing once. The data belong to a study of cytomegalovirus exposure and HLA in healthy donors. Study results and caveats: Judged likely to be a sequencing artifact was a cluster of highly shared sequence variants. In a later analysis, TCR beta V- and J-gene trimming was associated with a missense DCLRE1C variant. A later analysis showed TCR association rates differing by HLA locus, peaking at DRB1 and lowest at HLA-C.

These donors counted as nominally healthy when sampled, but unrecorded immune exposures were likely. Sequencing was carried out using PBMCs. The TCR comes from a woman aged 25 to 39 in good health and CMV-seronegative. The chain joins TRBV15 to TRBJ2-6; TRBD1 is a possible D gene (6 bases). CDR3 region: CATSRGRNRVGSGANVLTF. For the CDR3, the DNA is TGTGCCACCAGCAGAGGACGTAACAGGGTGGGATCAGGGGCCAACGTCCTGACTTTC.